This passage covers 14 T cell receptor beta chains from one sample sequenced in a study of blood T cells in healthy people across ages. The authors ran a second PCR of 7 to 11 cycles using a sample-barcoded 5' primer and a J-beta primer mix. MiXCR, applied by TCRdb to the 5' RACE reads, yields one record per CDR3 protein. The sample contains about 800,000 distinct CDR3 sequences, more than 20% of which appear only once. These data were likewise used in another study, on T cells of mothers and their children.

Sequencing was carried out using blood. Receptors were obtained from a boy aged 10-17 years in good health.

This clonotype was seen only a few times. V and J are TRBV5-1 and TRBJ1-2; D might be TRBD1 (6 bases). This CDR3 has 14 residues. Trimming left V 3 bases short and J 6 bases short, with 15 bases between. The germline V gene has CDR1 SGHRS and CDR2 YFSETQ. In DNA, the CDR3 is TGCGCCAGCAGCTCGCCACAGGGACGAAATGGCTACACCTTC. Amino acid sequence: CASSSPQGRNGYTF.

This chain uses TRBV7-2 with TRBJ1-5, with D unclear. The V and J ends lost 3 bases and 6 bases respectively, with 12 bases between them. Per the germline V gene, CDR1 is SGHTA and CDR2 is FQGNSA. CDR3 length: 14 residues. CDR3 DNA sequence: TGTGCCAGCAGCTTTACCATGGCCGGTCAGCCCCAGCATTTT. Amino acid sequence: CASSFTMAGQPQHF. Variable domain in full (rest from reference TRBV7-2 and TRBJ1-5): GAGVSQSPSNKVTEKGKDVELRCDPISGHTALYWYRQSLGQGLEFLIYFQGNSAPDKSGLPSDRFSAERTGGSVSTLTIQRTQQEDSAVYLCASSFTMAGQPQHFGDGTRLSIL.

This clonotype was counted between two and nine times. This chain joins TRBV7-8 and TRBJ2-1; TRBD2 aligns across 7 bases. Germline CDR1 reads SGHVS; CDR2 reads FQNEAQ. There are 15 residues in the CDR3. The ends lost 5 bases at V and 4 bases at J; junction bases unmatched: 8. The CDR3 spells CASSPYGGGYNEQFF. CDR3 sequence (DNA): TGTGCCAGCAGCCCCTATGGGGGAGGGTACAATGAGCAGTTCTTC.

This clonotype was seen a handful of times. This chain links TRBV12-3 or TRBV12-4 with TRBJ2-2; D uncertain. V dropped 4 bases and J dropped 0 bases, with 12 bases sitting between them. The CDR3 covers 16 residues. In DNA, the CDR3 is TGTGCCAGCAGTTCACGGCAGTATCCGAACACCGGGGAGCTGTTTTTT. Translation: CASSSRQYPNTGELFF.

In this sample, this clonotype turned up a few times. The chain joins TRBV20-1 to TRBJ1-2; TRBD1 matches 7 bases. The V and J ends lost 6 bases and 5 bases, in that order; junction bases with no gene match: 6. CDR3 length: 12 amino acids. CDR1 DFQATT and CDR2 SNEGSKA come from the germline V gene (reference sequence). The CDR3: CSAPDREYGYTF. CDR3 coding DNA: TGCAGTGCGCCTGACAGGGAGTATGGCTACACCTTC.

The chain is built from TRBV6-5 and TRBJ2-5, with 9 nucleotides matching TRBD1. The V and J ends lost 4 bases and 0 bases, in that order; junction bases with no gene match: 12. Germline CDR1 and CDR2: MNHEY and SVGAGI. The CDR3 contains 18 residues. This CDR3 reads CASSSPGQGRGYQETQYF. The CDR3, as DNA: TGTGCCAGCAGTTCGCCGGGACAGGGTCGGGGGTACCAAGAGACCCAGTACTTC.

Concerning this clonotype itself: A junction boundary mismatches the germline segment, possibly from a read error. This chain joins TRBV20-1 and TRBJ2-2; 8 nucleotides match TRBD1. This CDR3 is built from 16 residues. Germline assignment: CDR1 DFQATT and CDR2 SNEGSKA (reference sequence). CDR3 sequence (DNA): TGCAGTGCTGCCAAGGGAACAGGGGGTAACACCGGGGAGCTGTCTTTT. Translation: CSAAKGTGGNTGELSF.

The J gene is TRBJ1-1, the V gene TRBV19; D is unresolved. Germline V gene data show CDR1 as LNHDA and CDR2 as SQIVND (reference sequence). The CDR3 sequence is 13 residues long. Trimming removed 7 bases at V and 6 bases at J, with 15 bases between. CDR3 bases: TGTGCCAGTACCCTGTCATCGGTTGCTGAAGCTTTCTTT. Residues: CASTLSSVAEAFF.

This chain connects TRBV6-2 or TRBV6-3 to TRBJ2-2, with D perhaps TRBD1 or TRBD2 (5 bases each). Germline V gene data show CDR1 as MNHEY and CDR2 as SVGEGT. V lost 2 bases, J lost 3 bases, and 16 bases lay in between. The CDR3 consists of 17 residues. CDR3 amino acids: CASSYPPSGRYTGELFF. CDR3 coding DNA: TGTGCCAGCAGTTACCCACCATCGGGGCGTTACACCGGGGAGCTGTTTTTT.

The CDR3, as DNA: TGTGCCAGCAGGAATAGCGGGGTAGCCTACGAGCAGTACTTC. Its protein product is CASRNSGVAYEQYF. The gene calls are TRBV27 and TRBJ2-7, with TRBD2 matching 8 bases. Trimming at V came to 6 bases and at J to 2 bases, leaving 6 bases not matched to a gene. The germline CDR1 and CDR2 sequences are MNHEY and SMNVEV (reference sequence). The CDR3 has 14 amino acids.

The V call is TRBV15, the J call TRBJ2-1; 8 bases agree with TRBD2. Germline trimming cut 5 bases from V and 1 base from J; bases unmatched to any gene: 10. This CDR3 has 17 residues. Per the germline V gene, CDR1 is LNHNV and CDR2 is YYDKDF (reference sequence). The CDR3 region is CATSGSRVAGSYNEQFF. CDR3 in DNA: TGTGCCACCAGCGGTAGTCGGGTAGCGGGGTCCTACAATGAGCAGTTCTTC.

This clonotype was detected a few times. The V and J genes are TRBV29-1 and TRBJ2-2, with a weak D call TRBD2 (5 bases). The ends were cut back, 3 bases at V and 6 bases at J, with 11 bases in the middle. The CDR3 covers 13 residues. Germline lookup yields CDR1 SQVTM and CDR2 ANQGSEA. The CDR3 nucleotides are TGCAGCGTTGAGGACTCTGGTCCCGGGGAGCTGTTTTTT. Translation: CSVEDSGPGELFF.

This sequence joins TRBV7-9 and TRBJ2-3; D unclear. Germline V gene data show CDR1 as SEHNR and CDR2 as FQNEAQ (reference sequence). V lost 7 bases, J lost 0 bases, and 14 bases lay in between. The CDR3 runs 15 residues. The CDR3 region is CASTPLTTSTDTQYF. The CDR3, as DNA: TGTGCCAGCACACCTCTAACTACTAGCACAGATACGCAGTATTTT. The whole variable domain, remainder taken from reference TRBV7-9 and TRBJ2-3, is DTGVSQNPRHKITKRGQNVTFRCDPISEHNRLYWYRQTLGQGPEFLTYFQNEAQLEKSRLLSDRFSAERPKGSFSTLEIQRTEQGDSAMYLCASTPLTTSTDTQYFGPGTRLTVL.

The chain recombines TRBV7-2 with TRBJ2-7; 7 nucleotides align to TRBD2. The trim removed 3 bases at V and 0 bases at J, leaving 5 bases unmatched. There are 15 residues in the CDR3. Germline V lookup: CDR1 SGHTA, CDR2 FQGNSA. The CDR3 spells CASSLGGERSYEQYF. The CDR3 bases are TGTGCCAGCAGCTTGGGGGGGGAGCGCTCCTACGAGCAGTACTTC.